These 29 T cell receptor beta chains share one sample of origin, sequenced in a study of blood T cell repertoires in COVID-19. Some clones are missing from TCRdb's copy, which holds only in-frame ones; the method was immunoSEQ multiplex PCR. Of approximately 210,000 clones detected, around 86% appear once; the ten largest clones hold approximately 5%. Source material: peripheral blood. The source is a human donor in a cohort sampled during active COVID-19.

The chain combines TRBV3-1 (or the pseudogene TRBV3-2) with TRBJ1-1; D unresolved. The CDR3 runs to 14 residues. V was trimmed by 2 bases and J by 1 base, leaving 8 bases between them. The germline V gene has CDR1 LGHDT and CDR2 YNNKEL (reference sequence). CDR3 sequence (DNA): TGTGCCAGCAGCCAAACCACACGGAACACTGAAGCTTTCTTT. This translates into CASSQTTRNTEAFF.

The rearrangement links TRBV29-1 to TRBJ1-6; possible D gene TRBD1, 5 bases. Between the trimmed V and J ends, which lost 4 bases and 5 bases, there was a span of 15 bases. Germline V gene data show CDR1 as SQVTM and CDR2 as ANQGSEA. There are 15 residues in the CDR3. The CDR3 DNA reads TGCAGCGTTGCCGCGGACAATATCCATAATTCACCCCTCCACTTT. This codes for CSVAADNIHNSPLHF.

The chain combines TRBV30 with TRBJ1-3; the match to TRBD1 covers 9 bases. CDR1 GTSNPN and CDR2 SVGIG come from the germline V gene (reference sequence). The V and J ends lost 3 bases and 11 bases, in that order; junction bases with no gene match: 8. The CDR3 is 13 amino acids. CDR3 in amino acids: CAWRRDRAGAIYF. The CDR3 DNA sequence: TGTGCCTGGAGAAGGGACAGGGCGGGAGCCATATATTTT.

A few counts support this clone. The chain joins TRBV5-1 to TRBJ2-7; possibly TRBD1 for D (6 bases). The germline V gene has CDR1 SGHRS and CDR2 YFSETQ. The V gene lost 4 bases and the J gene lost 4 bases, with 12 bases spanning the gap. The CDR3 is 13 amino acids. CDR3 sequence (DNA): TGCGCCAGCAGCCCCGGAGACAGGTACGAGCAGTACTTC. Encoded protein: CASSPGDRYEQYF. The complete variable domain, with remaining parts taken from reference TRBV5-1 and TRBJ2-7, reads KAGVTQTPRYLIKTRGQQVTLSCSPISGHRSVSWYQQTPGQGLQFLFEYFSETQRNKGNFPGRFSGRQFSNSRSEMNVSTLELGDSALYLCASSPGDRYEQYFGPGTRLTVT.

The chain uses TRBV7-9 and TRBJ2-7; D might be TRBD2 (7 bases). This CDR3 has 15 residues. V was clipped by 5 bases and J by 3 bases, with 17 bases between them. Germline assignment: CDR1 SEHNR and CDR2 FQNEAQ (reference sequence). The CDR3 DNA reads TGTGCCAGCAGCAAGGGGGGGGAACTCCGCTACGAGCAGTACTTC. This sequence encodes CASSKGGELRYEQYF.

The rearrangement joins TRBV19 to TRBJ1-1; 9 positions agree with TRBD1. V lost 6 bases and J lost 3; bases outside the gene matches: 8. This CDR3 spans 15 amino acids. Germline V gene lookup returns CDR1 LNHDA and CDR2 SQIVND (reference sequence). The CDR3 DNA sequence: TGTGCCAGTAGCGAGGACAGGGGAAGGGACACTGAAGCTTTCTTT. As protein: CASSEDRGRDTEAFF.

The chain links TRBV7-9 to TRBJ2-1; D unclear. The V gene lost 3 bases and the J gene lost 5 bases, with 2 bases spanning the gap. The CDR3 runs 11 residues. Germline CDR1 is SEHNR and CDR2 is FQNEAQ (reference sequence). The CDR3 coding sequence is TGTGCCAGCAGCTTCGACAATGAGCAGTTCTTC. Its translation is CASSFDNEQFF.

V and J are TRBV5-5 and TRBJ1-6, with D possibly TRBD1 on 5 matching bases. The germline gives CDR1 SGHKS, CDR2 YYEKEE (reference sequence). The CDR3 has 14 residues. V gave up 2 bases and J gave up 10 bases, with 13 bases separating them. DNA for the CDR3: TGTGCCAGCAGCTTAGGCAGGGTGGGATCACCCCTCCACTTT. Residues: CASSLGRVGSPLHF.

The chain employs TRBV7-3 and TRBJ2-7; TRBD1 agrees at 8 bases. Germline assignment: CDR1 SGHTA and CDR2 FQGTGA. The CDR3 loop spans 13 amino acids. V was pared by 5 bases and J by 6 bases, with 6 bases of the junction left unmatched. Here the CDR3 reads CASSPDREAEQYF. CDR3 nucleotides: TGTGCCAGCAGCCCGGACAGGGAGGCCGAGCAGTACTTC.

This clone was recorded a few times. V and J are TRBV6-5 and TRBJ2-5; a possible D gene is TRBD1 (5 bases). V was clipped by 6 bases and J by 5 bases, with 10 bases between them. Looked up from germline, CDR1 is MNHEY and CDR2 is SVGAGI. The CDR3 contains 12 residues. The CDR3 sequence: CASSPGSETQYF. CDR3 coding DNA: TGTGCCAGCAGCCCAGGGTCGGAGACCCAGTACTTC.

V gene TRBV6-1 combines with J gene TRBJ1-4; weak D call: TRBD1 (6 bases). Germline values: CDR1 MNHNS, CDR2 SASEGT. CDR3 length equals 15 residues. V lost 2 bases and J 7 bases, leaving 14 bases between the germline ends. Here the CDR3 DNA reads TGTGCCAGCAGTGAACAGGGGATCGGGGCTGAAAAACTGTTTTTT. This encodes CASSEQGIGAEKLFF.

There are a few counts of this clone. V is TRBV6-5 and J is TRBJ1-2; 10 positions match TRBD1. The V segment lost 5 bases and the J segment 3 bases; nucleotides outside the gene matches: 6. The CDR3 has 15 residues. Germline assignment: CDR1 MNHEY and CDR2 SVGAGI. CDR3 coding DNA: TGTGCCAGCAGTCCCGACAGGGGGCGCCACTATGGCTACACCTTC. This codes for CASSPDRGRHYGYTF.

The chain combines TRBV15 with TRBJ1-1; D perhaps matches TRBD1 (6 bases). The CDR3 contains 17 residues. The V gene lost 1 base and the J gene lost 1 base, with 16 bases spanning the gap. Germline V gene lookup returns CDR1 LNHNV and CDR2 YYDKDF (reference sequence). The CDR3 loop reads CATSRVFHRAANTEAFF. The CDR3 bases are TGTGCCACCAGCAGAGTATTTCACAGGGCGGCGAACACTGAAGCTTTCTTT.

This clone was found a few times. Other DNA sequences within the sample encode an identical CDR3. The chain carries TRBV6-2 or TRBV6-3 and TRBJ2-7; D unclear. Trimming cost V 6 bases and J 2 bases, with 5 bases left between them. Per the germline V gene, CDR1 is MNHEY and CDR2 is SVGEGT. The CDR3 is 11 residues long. This chain's CDR3 is CASSVTYEQYF. CDR3 DNA: TGTGCCAGCAGCGTTACCTACGAGCAGTACTTC.

This sequence joins TRBV12-3 or TRBV12-4 and TRBJ2-7; D may be TRBD1 (5 bases). The V gene lost 6 bases and the J gene lost 6 bases, with 9 bases spanning the gap. The CDR3 totals 11 residues. The CDR3 sequence is CASSSGREQYF. CDR3 nucleotide sequence: TGTGCCAGCAGCTCAGGGCGCGAGCAGTACTTC.

The chain employs TRBV30 and TRBJ2-7, with D possibly being TRBD2 (5 bases). The V end lost 3 bases, the J end lost 6 bases, and 18 bases lay between the germline ends. This CDR3 is built from 14 residues. Germline lookup yields CDR1 GTSNPN and CDR2 SVGIG (reference sequence). The CDR3 DNA sequence: TGTGCCTGGAGGGGGTCGGGGATGGTTTTCGAGCAGTACTTC. This translates into CAWRGSGMVFEQYF.

With respect to this clone: At the DNA level, this CDR3 is encoded by other sequences in the same sample as well. This sequence joins TRBV27 and TRBJ1-4, with a weak D call TRBD1 (6 bases). This CDR3 contains 15 residues. Trimming shortened V by 2 bases and J by 2 bases, and 9 bases separated the two germline ends. CDR1 is MNHEY and CDR2 is SMNVEV in the germline V gene (reference sequence). CDR3 in amino acids: CASSLRTATNEKLFF. DNA of the CDR3: TGTGCCAGCAGTTTACGGACAGCCACTAATGAAAAACTGTTTTTT. Looking up the rest from reference TRBV27 and TRBJ1-4 gives the full variable domain: EAQVTQNPRYLITVTGKKLTVTCSQNMNHEYMSWYRQDPGLGLRQIYYSMNVEVTDKGDVPEGYKVSRKEKRNFPLILESPSPNQTSLYFCASSLRTATNEKLFFGSGTQLSVL.

V is TRBV18 and J is TRBJ1-1; 9 bases align to TRBD1. The CDR3 is made up of 14 amino acids. Germline CDR1 and CDR2: KGHSH and LQKENI. V was clipped by 6 bases and J by 6 bases; unmatched bases: 8. CDR3 amino acids: CASSSGTGKSEAFF. In DNA form, the CDR3 reads TGTGCCAGCTCGTCCGGGACAGGGAAGTCTGAAGCTTTCTTT.

This sequence joins TRBV27 and TRBJ2-7; D unclear. This CDR3 region has 13 residues. The germline V gene encodes CDR1 MNHEY and CDR2 SMNVEV (reference sequence). V was shortened by 2 bases and J by 2 bases, with 7 bases between the two germline ends. The CDR3 DNA is TGTGCCAGCAGTTTAGCCAGGACCTACGAGCAGTACTTC. It translates to CASSLARTYEQYF.

This clone was seen many times. The J gene is TRBJ2-7, the V gene TRBV27; TRBD2 matches 11 bases. Germline V lookup: CDR1 MNHEY, CDR2 SMNVEV (reference sequence). The length of the CDR3 is 14 residues. J lost 5 bases, V lost 2 bases, and 2 bases had no gene match. CDR3 sequence reads: CASSLTGLADEQYF. CDR3 DNA sequence: TGTGCCAGCAGTTTAACGGGACTAGCGGACGAGCAGTACTTC.

The rearrangement uses TRBV5-1 and TRBJ1-3; D gene uncertain. V was clipped by 0 bases and J by 0 bases, with 19 bases between them. CDR3 size: 19 residues. Germline values: CDR1 SGHRS, CDR2 YFSETQ. The CDR3 coding sequence is TGCGCCAGCAGCTTGGGGGCCGGTTCCACCCTTAGCTCTGGAAACACCATATATTTT. It translates to CASSLGAGSTLSSGNTIYF.

The CDR3 region is CASPQGAWTEAFF. CDR3 coding DNA: TGTGCCAGCCCACAGGGGGCTTGGACTGAAGCTTTCTTT. The V call is TRBV18, the J call TRBJ1-1, with 9 bases identical to TRBD1. Per the germline V gene, CDR1 is KGHSH and CDR2 is LQKENI. V lost 8 bases and J lost 5; bases outside the gene matches: 6. This CDR3 contains 13 residues.

V and J are TRBV24-1 and TRBJ2-1; 9 positions agree with TRBD1. Germline values: CDR1 KGHDR, CDR2 SFDVKD. Trimming cost V 4 bases and J 6 bases; bases outside gene matches: 6. The CDR3 spans 15 residues. The CDR3 coding sequence is TGTGCCACCAGTGAAATACAGGGGGCGGCCAATGAGCAGTTCTTC. The encoded protein is CATSEIQGAANEQFF.

This sequence joins TRBV7-8 and TRBJ1-5, with TRBD1 identical over 7 bases. After removal of 5 bases from V and 6 bases from J, the junction contained 4 bases not matched to a gene. Germline assignment: CDR1 SGHVS and CDR2 FQNEAQ. CDR3 length: 13 amino acids. CDR3 DNA sequence: TGTGCCAGCAGCAACAACAGGGGTCAGCCCCAGCATTTT. It yields the protein CASSNNRGQPQHF.

The chain employs TRBV3-1 (or the pseudogene TRBV3-2) and TRBJ1-4; D uncertain. Germline V gives CDR1 LGHDT, CDR2 YNNKEL (reference sequence). V was shortened by 4 bases and J by 0 bases, with 12 bases between the two germline ends. This CDR3 is built from 16 residues. As DNA, the CDR3 is TGTGCCAGCAGCCGACACCCATCCGCAACTAATGAAAAACTGTTTTTT. Its translation is CASSRHPSATNEKLFF.

The gene calls are TRBV5-6 and TRBJ1-1, with D possibly matching TRBD1 (6 bases). The CDR3 is 16 residues long. V lost 0 bases and J 5 bases, leaving 17 bases between the germline ends. From germline, CDR1 is SGHDT and CDR2 YYEEEE. The CDR3: CASSLAFRGFITEAFF. The CDR3 DNA sequence: TGTGCCAGCAGCTTGGCTTTTAGGGGGTTTATTACTGAAGCTTTCTTT.

This clone was seen a few times. The chain employs TRBV11-2 and TRBJ2-5, with TRBD2 identical over 14 bases. Germline CDR1 SGHAT, CDR2 FQNNGV. The CDR3 spans 15 residues. V gave up 5 bases and J gave up 4 bases; unmatched junction bases: 3. The CDR3, as DNA: TGTGCCAGCAGCGGCGGACTAGCGGGAGGAGAGACCCAGTACTTC. It yields the protein CASSGGLAGGETQYF.

The chain couples TRBV6-5 to TRBJ2-7; tentative D call: TRBD1 (6 bases). V was shortened by 6 bases and J by 2 bases, with 17 bases between the two germline ends. The germline V gene has CDR1 MNHEY and CDR2 SVGAGI. This CDR3 contains 15 residues. The CDR3: CASRGPGEPPYEQYF. Written as DNA, the CDR3 is TGTGCCAGCAGGGGGCCAGGGGAACCCCCCTACGAGCAGTACTTC.

V gene TRBV4-3 combines with J gene TRBJ1-2, with TRBD1 as a possible D gene (5 bases). The CDR3 runs 15 residues. Germline V gene lookup returns CDR1 LGHNA and CDR2 YSLEER. Trimming took off 1 base at V and 2 bases at J, with 11 bases between the two ends. The CDR3 region is CASSQVVDRNYGYTF. The CDR3 DNA sequence: TGCGCCAGCAGCCAAGTAGTAGACAGAAACTATGGCTACACCTTC.